Below, one T cell receptor (beta chain) is given with its context. The germline gives CDR1 SSHAT, CDR2 FNYEAQ (reference sequence). V was trimmed by 5 bases and J by 2 bases, leaving 15 bases between them. This CDR3 is built from 16 residues. These data originate in a study of blood T cell repertoires in COVID-19. Study-wide context: Acute and convalescent COVID-19 specimens originated in the United States, Italy and Spain. Nucleic acid was either cDNA or gDNA, and it came from T cells, B-cell-depleted T cells, or PBMCs.

Those who participated ranged in age from roughly 18 to 90 years and resided in roughly 26 US areas. Participants in the exposed group had met a COVID-19 case in the 2 weeks before joining the study. TCRdb's table, derived via immunoSEQ multiplex PCR, lists solely in-frame clones and lacks some. The table lists roughly 430,000 clones, 70% to 90% of them singletons. The sequence was collected from a woman younger than 30 who had been exposed to COVID-19. The chain has TRBV7-7 and TRBJ2-2; D might be TRBD2 (5 bases). The specimen was PBMCs or T cells enriched from blood (not recorded which). CDR3 protein: CASSQHLGGNTGELFF. The CDR3 coding sequence is TGTGCCAGCAGCCAGCATCTAGGAGGAAACACCGGGGAGCTGTTTTTT.